This T cell receptor (beta chain) was obtained from a study of sequential checkpoint blockade in melanoma. Study-level background: Randomization was 1:1 between first-line nivolumab→ipilimumab and ipilimumab→nivolumab.

Repertoires were generated with immunoSEQ multiplex PCR, while TCRdb's copy carries only in-frame clones and drops some. The sample includes about 25,000 clones, roughly 73% of them seen just once. Trimming removed 7 bases from V and 8 bases from J; junction bases left unmatched: 10. Germline lookup yields CDR1 LNHDA and CDR2 SQIVND (reference sequence). The CDR3 consists of 14 residues. Documented treatment: randomized to nivolumab then ipilimumab (arm A) or the reverse (arm B). The J gene is TRBJ2-1, the V gene TRBV19; TRBD2 matches 8 bases. The receptor's source is a human donor with melanoma. The starting material was CD8+ T cells sorted from blood (inferred from file names), obtained from a patient given nivolumab and ipilimumab in sequence. The CDR3 region is CASTYGGVMDEQFF. In nucleotides, the CDR3 is TGTGCCAGTACGTACGGGGGGGTAATGGATGAGCAGTTCTTC.